Listed below are T cell receptor beta chains from one sample, sequenced in a study of T cells in localized non-small cell lung cancer. Profiling relied on immunoSEQ multiplex PCR, and the TCRdb table lists in-frame clones only, not all of them. This sample yields tens of thousands of clones, of which almost 85% are seen a single time; approximately 2.8% belongs to the top ten. This material consisted of peripheral blood, taken before any cancer treatment. The receptors come from a man aged 35-75 years with stage I lung adenocarcinoma. Both conserved end residues are part of each CDR3. A D gene is named only where the DNA matches it firmly. For some rows the clone size is stated as once, few or many, or as a class when expanded; others skip it.

j_call | d_call | clone_size | v_call | cdr3_aa | cdr3_nt
TRBJ2-7 | - | - | TRBV25-1 | CASSGFLDAQEISYEQYF | TGTGCCAGCAGTGGGTTTCTGGACGCACAGGAGATCTCCTACGAGCAGTACTTC
TRBJ2-3 | TRBD1 | - | TRBV4-3 | CASSLLQGALADTQYF | TGCGCCAGCAGCCTCCTCCAGGGGGCCCTAGCAGATACGCAGTATTTT
TRBJ1-3 | - | once | TRBV19 | CASSTNRVTGNTIYF | TGTGCCAGTAGTACTAACAGGGTAACTGGAAACACCATATATTTT
TRBJ2-7 | TRBD2 | once | TRBV19 | CASQRRASGGGNEQYF | TGTGCCAGCCAGCGTCGGGCTAGCGGGGGTGGGAACGAGCAGTACTTC
TRBJ2-1 | TRBD1 | - | TRBV6-5 | CASSYGTGGIDEQFF | TGTGCCAGCAGTTATGGGACAGGGGGTATAGATGAGCAGTTCTTC
TRBJ1-5 | - | once | TRBV6-6 | CASRDSNQPQHF | TGTGCCAGCAGGGATAGCAATCAGCCCCAGCATTTT
TRBJ2-2 | TRBD1 | - | TRBV11-3 | CASSSRGSGTGELFF | TGTGCCAGCAGCTCCAGGGGGTCAGGCACCGGGGAGCTGTTTTTT
TRBJ2-5 | TRBD2 | - | TRBV4-1 | CASSRSLAGGAQETQYF | TGCGCCAGCAGCCGCTCACTAGCGGGGGGGGCCCAAGAGACCCAGTACTTC
TRBJ1-5 | - | - | TRBV2 | CASSDRQIDQPQHF | TGTGCCAGCAGTGATCGGCAAATAGATCAGCCCCAGCATTTT
TRBJ1-1 | TRBD1 | - | TRBV19 | CASSPGTETEAFF | TGTGCCAGTAGTCCAGGGACAGAGACTGAAGCTTTCTTT
TRBJ1-5 | - | - | TRBV6-1 | CASSELPLLSNQPQHF | TGTGCCAGCAGTGAACTCCCCCTACTTAGCAATCAGCCCCAGCATTTT
TRBJ2-5 | TRBD2 | - | TRBV5-6 | CASSLRLAGVIRETQYF | TGTGCCAGCAGCTTGAGACTAGCGGGGGTAATACGAGAGACCCAGTACTTC
TRBJ2-7 | TRBD2 | - | TRBV2 | CASSDWTSAHEQYF | TGTGCCAGCAGTGATTGGACTAGCGCCCACGAGCAGTACTTC
TRBJ2-3 | - | - | TRBV7-9 | CASSLGPRGSTDTQYF | TGTGCCAGCAGCTTAGGGCCCCGAGGGAGCACAGATACGCAGTATTTT
TRBJ1-5 | - | - | TRBV30 | CAWNYPGAFGYQPQHF | TGTGCCTGGAACTACCCCGGGGCCTTCGGATATCAGCCCCAGCATTTT
TRBJ1-1 | - | - | TRBV18 | CASSPRSKSNTEAFF | TGTGCCAGCTCACCACGTAGCAAATCGAACACTGAAGCTTTCTTT
TRBJ2-7 | TRBD2 | - | TRBV18 | CASSPQSGTPYEQYF | TGTGCCAGCTCACCCCAAAGCGGGACCCCCTACGAGCAGTACTTC
TRBJ2-7 | - | few | TRBV11-2 | CASSPGLEQYF | TGTGCCAGCAGTCCAGGGCTCGAGCAGTACTTC
TRBJ1-2 | - | - | TRBV10-3 | CAISPTGDYGYTF | TGTGCCATCAGCCCGACAGGTGACTATGGCTACACCTTC
TRBJ2-3 | TRBD2 | - | TRBV7-3 | CASSVQRGGIPDTQYF | TGTGCCAGCAGCGTGCAGCGGGGCGGGATCCCAGATACGCAGTATTTT
TRBJ2-1 | TRBD2 | - | TRBV5-6 | CASSWGSGGYNEQFF | TGTGCCAGCAGCTGGGGGAGCGGGGGATACAATGAGCAGTTCTTC
TRBJ2-1 | TRBD2 | - | TRBV15 | CATSRGGGNYNEQFF | TGTGCCACCAGCAGAGGCGGGGGAAATTACAATGAGCAGTTCTTC
TRBJ2-1 | - | - | TRBV5-6 | CASSIQGGLKYNEQFF | TGTGCCAGCAGCATCCAAGGCGGCCTTAAATACAATGAGCAGTTCTTC
TRBJ1-2 | - | - | TRBV11-2 | CASSEVQYFGYTF | TGTGCCAGCAGCGAGGTCCAGTACTTTGGCTACACCTTC
TRBJ2-7 | - | - | TRBV4-1 | CASSQGPRADKNEQYF | TGCGCCAGCAGCCAAGGCCCCCGCGCGGACAAAAACGAGCAGTACTTC
TRBJ2-3 | TRBD2 | - | TRBV30 | CAWSAAGLAGADTQYF | TGTGCCTGGAGTGCTGCTGGACTAGCGGGGGCAGATACGCAGTATTTT
TRBJ1-4 | - | - | TRBV5-1 | CASGVDGLNEKLFF | TGCGCCAGCGGGGTGGACGGACTTAATGAAAAACTGTTTTTT
TRBJ1-2 | TRBD1 | - | TRBV11-1 | CASSFKDRGGGGYTF | TGTGCCAGCAGCTTCAAGGACAGGGGAGGAGGTGGCTACACCTTC
TRBJ1-1 | TRBD1 | - | TRBV5-1 | CASSLGQGWTLNEAFF | TGCGCCAGCAGCTTGGGACAGGGATGGACCTTGAATGAAGCTTTCTTT
TRBJ1-1 | TRBD1 | - | TRBV10-3 | CAIRPGQPNTEAFF | TGTGCCATCAGGCCGGGACAGCCGAACACTGAAGCTTTCTTT
TRBJ1-5 | - | once | TRBV7-8 | CASSFERGQPQHF | TGTGCCAGCAGCTTCGAAAGGGGGCAGCCCCAGCATTTT